These 13 T cell receptor beta chains share one sample of origin, sequenced in a study of T cells in Graves' hyperthyroidism and ophthalmopathy. Amplification targeted TCR beta CDR3 regions from RNA transcripts. The primer set for the first-round RT-PCR of the TCR CDR3 was HTBI. TCRdb re-analysed the multiplex PCR reads in MiXCR, keeping a single row per CDR3 protein. The table lists more than 300,000 distinct CDR3 sequences, roughly 18% of them singletons. Input material: blood. These receptors came from a man between 18 and 29 years old with Graves' ophthalmopathy.

In its sample, this clonotype was seen a few times. The genes are TRBV25-1 and TRBJ1-1; D may be TRBD1 (5 bases). The CDR3 spans 14 residues. V was pared by 4 bases and J by 2 bases, with 11 bases between. Germline V gene lookup returns CDR1 MGHDK and CDR2 SYGVNS. CDR3 DNA: TGTGCCAGCAGTGCCCGTAGGGGAAACACTGAAGCTTTCTTT. The encoded protein is CASSARRGNTEAFF.

There are many counts of this clonotype. The J gene is TRBJ2-1, the V gene TRBV7-9; 8 bases are a match to TRBD1. Germline trimming cut 3 bases from V and 4 bases from J; bases unmatched to any gene: 2. Germline values: CDR1 SEHNR, CDR2 FQNEAQ (reference sequence). The length of the CDR3 is 14 residues. DNA of the CDR3: TGTGCCAGCAGCTTCGGACAGGGTTACAATGAGCAGTTCTTC. Translation gives CASSFGQGYNEQFF.

CDR3 in amino acids: CASSYGDRGLEAFF. CDR3 coding DNA: TGTGCCAGCTCTTACGGCGACAGGGGGCTTGAAGCTTTCTTT. The chain combines TRBV19 with TRBJ1-1; 10 bases are shared with TRBD1. Trimming took 9 bases from V and 7 from J; bases not matched to a gene: 11. This CDR3 is 14 amino acids long. The germline V gene encodes CDR1 LNHDA and CDR2 SQIVND (reference sequence).

This chain joins TRBV3-1 and TRBJ2-5, with D perhaps matching TRBD1 or TRBD2 (5 bases each). Germline V gene data show CDR1 as LGHDT and CDR2 as YNNKEL (reference sequence). Trimming shortened V by 6 bases and J by 6 bases, and 11 bases separated the two germline ends. The CDR3 sequence is 12 residues long. In DNA form, the CDR3 reads TGTGCCAGCAGTAAAGGGGAGAAGACCCAGTACTTC. Protein sequence: CASSKGEKTQYF.

This clonotype came up a few times. The chain combines TRBV4-2 with TRBJ1-3, with D unclear. Trimming removed 0 bases from V and 0 bases from J, with 9 bases in between. Germline V gene data show CDR1 as LGHNA and CDR2 as YNFKEQ. This CDR3 is 16 amino acids long. Here the CDR3 reads CASSQDTSDSGNTIYF. The CDR3, as DNA: TGTGCCAGCAGCCAAGATACATCGGACTCTGGAAACACCATATATTTT.

There are a few counts of this clonotype. V gene TRBV7-3 combines with J gene TRBJ2-1; D is perhaps TRBD2 (6 bases). The V end was cut by 0 bases, the J end by 12 bases, with 21 bases between. Germline CDR1 is SGHTA and CDR2 is FQGTGA. The CDR3 extends over 16 amino acids. The CDR3 spells CASSLTSVGLQDGQFF. The CDR3, as DNA: TGTGCCAGCAGCTTAACGTCCGTGGGACTCCAGGACGGGCAGTTCTTC.

This clonotype was detected only a few times. The chain combines TRBV19 with TRBJ1-1; TRBD1 might be the D (5 bases). CDR3 length equals 15 residues. Germline CDR1 is LNHDA and CDR2 is SQIVND (reference sequence). V shed 5 bases and J shed 4 bases, with 17 bases lying between them. This chain's CDR3 is CASSLGGAAGTEAFF. Written as DNA, the CDR3 is TGTGCCAGTAGTCTGGGAGGGGCGGCGGGCACTGAAGCTTTCTTT.

The rearrangement joins TRBV28 to TRBJ2-7, with TRBD2 matching 10 bases. After removal of 4 bases from V and 4 bases from J, the junction contained 13 bases not matched to a gene. This CDR3 is 17 amino acids long. Germline V gene sequence: CDR1 MDHEN, CDR2 SYDVKM. DNA for the CDR3: TGTGCCAGCAGTTACCTCAGCGGGGGGGCCGGCAGGTACGAGCAGTACTTC. The encoded protein is CASSYLSGGAGRYEQYF.

The CDR3 is CASTRAKGTEAFF. In DNA, the CDR3 is TGTGCCAGTACTCGGGCGAAGGGCACTGAAGCTTTCTTT. The V gene is TRBV19, the J gene TRBJ1-1; D is ambiguous. The CDR3 sequence is 13 residues long. The ends were cut back, 7 bases at V and 4 bases at J, with 13 bases in the middle. From germline, CDR1 is LNHDA and CDR2 SQIVND (reference sequence). Full variable domain (outside the CDR3, taken from reference TRBV19 and TRBJ1-1): DGGITQSPKYLFRKEGQNVTLSCEQNLNHDAMYWYRQDPGQGLRLIYYSQIVNDFQKGDIAEGYSVSREKKESFPLTVTSAQKNPTAFYLCASTRAKGTEAFFGQGTRLTVV.

This clonotype was detected only a few times. The DNA of the CDR3 is TGCGCCAGCAGCTTGGAGCGGTACACTGAAGCTTTCTTT. Its translation is CASSLERYTEAFF. The rearrangement links TRBV5-1 to TRBJ1-1; D is undetermined. This CDR3 has 13 residues. Germline CDR1 and CDR2: SGHRS and YFSETQ. The V gene lost 0 bases and the J gene lost 3 bases, with 6 bases spanning the gap.

This clonotype came up many times. The rearrangement joins TRBV5-5 to TRBJ1-2, with 8 bases that match TRBD1. The germline gives CDR1 SGHKS, CDR2 YYEKEE (reference sequence). The CDR3 contains 15 residues. J was trimmed by 3 bases and V by 4 bases; bases with no gene match: 8. The CDR3, as DNA: TGTGCCAGCAGCCCTGGACAGGGAGGGGACTATGGCTACACCTTC. Its protein product is CASSPGQGGDYGYTF.

The J gene is TRBJ1-1, the V gene TRBV30; 8 nucleotides align to TRBD1. Per germline, CDR1 GTSNPN and CDR2 SVGIG (reference sequence). The V and J ends lost 2 bases and 0 bases, in that order; junction bases with no gene match: 5. The CDR3 is 15 amino acids. DNA of the CDR3: TGTGCCTGGAGTATAACGGGACAGGTGAACACTGAAGCTTTCTTT. Protein sequence: CAWSITGQVNTEAFF. The complete variable domain, with remaining parts taken from reference TRBV30 and TRBJ1-1, reads SQTIHQWPATLVQPVGSPLSLECTVEGTSNPNLYWYRQAAGRGLQLLFYSVGIGQISSEVPQNLSASRPQDRQFILSSKKLLLSDSGFYLCAWSITGQVNTEAFFGQGTRLTVV.

The V and J genes are TRBV4-1 and TRBJ2-7; 10 bases fit TRBD1. This CDR3 is 15 amino acids long. Trimming removed 0 bases from V and 4 bases from J; junction bases left unmatched: 3. The germline V gene has CDR1 MGHRA and CDR2 YSYEKL. The CDR3 here is CASSQEGQGFYEQYF. CDR3 nucleotides: TGCGCCAGCAGCCAAGAGGGACAGGGGTTTTACGAGCAGTACTTC.